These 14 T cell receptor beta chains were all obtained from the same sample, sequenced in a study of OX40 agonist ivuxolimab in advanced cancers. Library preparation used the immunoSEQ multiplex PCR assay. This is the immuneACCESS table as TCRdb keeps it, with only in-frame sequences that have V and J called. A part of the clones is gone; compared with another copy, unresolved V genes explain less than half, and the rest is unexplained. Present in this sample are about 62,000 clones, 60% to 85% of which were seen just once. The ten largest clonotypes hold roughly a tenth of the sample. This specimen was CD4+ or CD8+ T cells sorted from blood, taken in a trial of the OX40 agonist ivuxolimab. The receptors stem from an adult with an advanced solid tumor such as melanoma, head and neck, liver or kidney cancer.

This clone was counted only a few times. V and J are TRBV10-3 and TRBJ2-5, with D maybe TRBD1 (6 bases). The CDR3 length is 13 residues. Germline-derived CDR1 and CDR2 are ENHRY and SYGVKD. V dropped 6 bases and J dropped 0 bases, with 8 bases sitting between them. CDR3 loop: CAIRGQDQETQYF. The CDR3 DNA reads TGTGCCATCAGGGGACAAGACCAAGAGACCCAGTACTTC.

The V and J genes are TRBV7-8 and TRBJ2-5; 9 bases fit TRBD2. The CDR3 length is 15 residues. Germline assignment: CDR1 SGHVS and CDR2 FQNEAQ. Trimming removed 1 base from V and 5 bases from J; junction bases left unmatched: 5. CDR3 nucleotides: TGTGCCAGCAGCTTAGAGGCGGGGGGGCCTGAGACCCAGTACTTC. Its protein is CASSLEAGGPETQYF.

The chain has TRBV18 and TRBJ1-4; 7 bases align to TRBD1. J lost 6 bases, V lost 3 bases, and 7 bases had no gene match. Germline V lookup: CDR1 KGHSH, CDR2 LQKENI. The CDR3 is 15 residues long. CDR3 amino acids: CASSPVRGGDEKLFF. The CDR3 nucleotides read TGTGCCAGCTCACCCGTGCGAGGGGGCGATGAAAAACTGTTTTTT.

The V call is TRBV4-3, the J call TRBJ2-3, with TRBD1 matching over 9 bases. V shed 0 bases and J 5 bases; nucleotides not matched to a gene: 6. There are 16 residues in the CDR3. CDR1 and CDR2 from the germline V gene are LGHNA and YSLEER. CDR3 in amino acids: CASSQDPDRGRDTQYF. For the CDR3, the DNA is TGCGCCAGCAGCCAAGATCCGGACAGGGGCAGAGATACGCAGTATTTT.

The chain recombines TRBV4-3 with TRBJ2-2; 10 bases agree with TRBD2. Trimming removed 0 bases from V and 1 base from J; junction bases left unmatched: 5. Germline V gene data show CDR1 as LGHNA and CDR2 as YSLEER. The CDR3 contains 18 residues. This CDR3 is CASSQDYRTSGNTGELFF. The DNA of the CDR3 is TGCGCCAGCAGCCAAGACTACCGGACTAGCGGGAACACCGGGGAGCTGTTTTTT.

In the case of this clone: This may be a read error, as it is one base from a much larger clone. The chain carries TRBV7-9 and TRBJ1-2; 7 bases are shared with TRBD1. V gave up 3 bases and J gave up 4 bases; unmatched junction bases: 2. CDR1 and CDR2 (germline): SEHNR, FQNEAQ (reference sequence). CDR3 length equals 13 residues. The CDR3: CASSLDRPYGYTF. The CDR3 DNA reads TGTGCCAGCAGCTTGGACAGGCCCTATGGCTACACCTTC.

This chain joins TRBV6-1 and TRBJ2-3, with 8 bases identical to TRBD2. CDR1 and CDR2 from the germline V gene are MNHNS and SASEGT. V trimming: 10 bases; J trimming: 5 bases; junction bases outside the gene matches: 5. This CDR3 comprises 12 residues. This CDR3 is CATLAGGDTQYF. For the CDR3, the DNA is TGTGCCACTCTAGCGGGCGGAGATACGCAGTATTTT.

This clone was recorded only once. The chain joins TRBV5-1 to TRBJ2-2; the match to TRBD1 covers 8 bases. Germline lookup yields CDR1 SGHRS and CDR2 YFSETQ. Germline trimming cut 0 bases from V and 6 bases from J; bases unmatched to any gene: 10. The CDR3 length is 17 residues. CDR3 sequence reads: CASSLVPDRAGAGELFF. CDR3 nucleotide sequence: TGCGCCAGCAGCTTGGTCCCGGACAGGGCCGGTGCCGGGGAGCTGTTTTTT.

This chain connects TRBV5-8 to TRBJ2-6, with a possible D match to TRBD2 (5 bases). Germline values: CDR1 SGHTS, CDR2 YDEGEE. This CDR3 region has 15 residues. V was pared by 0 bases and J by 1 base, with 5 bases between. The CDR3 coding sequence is TGTGCCAGCAGCTTGGGAGGGTCTGGGGCCAACGTCCTGACTTTC. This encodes CASSLGGSGANVLTF.

CDR3 in DNA: TGCGCCAGCAGCCAAGGTCCTCTCGACAGGGGGTACACTGAAGCTTTCTTT. The encoded protein is CASSQGPLDRGYTEAFF. The J gene is TRBJ1-1, the V gene TRBV4-1; 9 nucleotides line up with TRBD1. The V and J ends lost 1 base and 3 bases, in that order; junction bases with no gene match: 9. Germline assignment: CDR1 MGHRA and CDR2 YSYEKL. CDR3 size: 17 residues.

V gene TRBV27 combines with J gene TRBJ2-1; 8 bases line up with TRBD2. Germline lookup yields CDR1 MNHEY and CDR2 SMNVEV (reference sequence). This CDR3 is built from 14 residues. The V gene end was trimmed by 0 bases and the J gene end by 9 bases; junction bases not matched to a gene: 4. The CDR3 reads CASSLSSSGVEQFF. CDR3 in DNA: TGTGCCAGCAGTTTATCGAGTAGCGGGGTTGAGCAGTTCTTC.

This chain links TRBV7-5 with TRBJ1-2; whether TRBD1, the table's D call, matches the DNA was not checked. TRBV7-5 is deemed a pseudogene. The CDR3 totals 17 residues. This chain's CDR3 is CARARPGRDRGNYGYTF. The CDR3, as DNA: TGTGCCAGAGCCCGACCCGGTCGGGACAGGGGGAACTATGGCTACACCTTC.

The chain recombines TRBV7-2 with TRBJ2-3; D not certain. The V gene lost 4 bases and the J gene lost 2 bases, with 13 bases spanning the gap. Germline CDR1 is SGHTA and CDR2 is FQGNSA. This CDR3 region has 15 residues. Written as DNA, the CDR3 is TGTGCCAGCAGCTCAGAGGTTTGGCACACAGATACGCAGTATTTT. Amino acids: CASSSEVWHTDTQYF.

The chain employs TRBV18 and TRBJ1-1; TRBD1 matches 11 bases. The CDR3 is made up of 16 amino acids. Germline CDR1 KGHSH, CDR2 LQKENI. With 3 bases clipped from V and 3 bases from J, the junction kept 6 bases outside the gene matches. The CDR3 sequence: CASSPEDRGQDTEAFF. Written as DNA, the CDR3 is TGTGCCAGCTCACCGGAGGACAGGGGGCAAGACACTGAAGCTTTCTTT. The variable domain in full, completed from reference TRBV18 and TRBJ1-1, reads NAGVMQNPRHLVRRRGQEARLRCSPMKGHSHVYWYRQLPEEGLKFMVYLQKENIIDESGMPKERFSAEFPKEGPSILRIQQVVRGDSAAYFCASSPEDRGQDTEAFFGQGTRLTVV.